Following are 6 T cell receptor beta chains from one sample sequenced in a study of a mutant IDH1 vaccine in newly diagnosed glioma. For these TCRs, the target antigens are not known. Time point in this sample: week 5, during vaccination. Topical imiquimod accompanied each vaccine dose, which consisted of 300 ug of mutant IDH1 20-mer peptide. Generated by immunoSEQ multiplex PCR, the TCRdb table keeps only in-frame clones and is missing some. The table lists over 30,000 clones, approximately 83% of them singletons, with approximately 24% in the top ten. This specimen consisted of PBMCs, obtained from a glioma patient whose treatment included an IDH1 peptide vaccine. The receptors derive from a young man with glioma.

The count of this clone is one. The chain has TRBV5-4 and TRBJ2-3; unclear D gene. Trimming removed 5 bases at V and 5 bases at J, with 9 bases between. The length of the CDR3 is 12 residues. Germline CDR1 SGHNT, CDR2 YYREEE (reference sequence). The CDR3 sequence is CASSHSGDTQYF. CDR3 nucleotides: TGTGCCAGCAGTCATAGTGGAGATACGCAGTATTTT.

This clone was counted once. CDR3 nucleotide sequence: TGTGCCAGCAGTGAAGCCGGACGGGAGTACACTGAAGCTTTCTTT. Translated, it gives CASSEAGREYTEAFF. The chain joins TRBV6-1 to TRBJ1-1; D remains ambiguous. CDR3 length: 15 amino acids. Trimming stripped 0 bases from V and 3 bases from J, with 11 bases between. Per the germline V gene, CDR1 is MNHNS and CDR2 is SASEGT.

This CDR3 is CASSHGTSTDTQYF. CDR3 nucleotides: TGCGCCAGCAGCCACGGGACTTCCACAGATACGCAGTATTTT. The rearrangement joins TRBV5-1 to TRBJ2-3; maybe TRBD2 (6 bases). V lost 4 bases, J lost 2 bases, and 11 bases lay in between. Germline-derived CDR1 and CDR2 are SGHRS and YFSETQ. The CDR3 is made up of 14 amino acids.

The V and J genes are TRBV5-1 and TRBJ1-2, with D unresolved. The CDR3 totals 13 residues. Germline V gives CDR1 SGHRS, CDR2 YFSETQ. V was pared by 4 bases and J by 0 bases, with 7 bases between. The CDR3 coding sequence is TGCGCCAGCAGCCAGAATTCTAACTATGGCTACACCTTC. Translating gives CASSQNSNYGYTF.

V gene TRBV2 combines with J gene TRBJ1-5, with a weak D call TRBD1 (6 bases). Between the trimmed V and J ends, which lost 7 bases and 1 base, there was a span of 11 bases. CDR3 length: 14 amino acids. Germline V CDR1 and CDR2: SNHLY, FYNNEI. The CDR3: CASTRGDSNQPQHF. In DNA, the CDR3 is TGTGCCAGCACTAGGGGGGACAGCAATCAGCCCCAGCATTTT.

The CDR3 region is CASSLKGGWAEQYF. The CDR3 DNA sequence: TGTGCCAGCAGCTTGAAAGGAGGGTGGGCCGAGCAGTACTTC. V gene TRBV5-4 combines with J gene TRBJ2-7; D may be TRBD2 (6 bases). Germline V CDR1 and CDR2: SGHNT, YYREEE (reference sequence). With 1 base removed from V and 6 bases from J, the gap between germline ends came to 14 bases. The CDR3 has 14 residues.